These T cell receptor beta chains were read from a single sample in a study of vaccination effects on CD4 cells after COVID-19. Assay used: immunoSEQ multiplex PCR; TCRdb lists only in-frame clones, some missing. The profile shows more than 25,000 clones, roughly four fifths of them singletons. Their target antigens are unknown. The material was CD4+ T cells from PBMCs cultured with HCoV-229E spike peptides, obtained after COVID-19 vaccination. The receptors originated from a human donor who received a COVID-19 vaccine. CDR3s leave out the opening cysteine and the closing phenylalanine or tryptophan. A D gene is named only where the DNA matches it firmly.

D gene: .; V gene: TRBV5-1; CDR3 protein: ASSRGADTQY
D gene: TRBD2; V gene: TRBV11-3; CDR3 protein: ASSLDLRLAGEGEQF
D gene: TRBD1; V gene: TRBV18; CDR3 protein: ASSPGQGNQPQH
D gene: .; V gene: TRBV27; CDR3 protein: ASSFDGNYGYT
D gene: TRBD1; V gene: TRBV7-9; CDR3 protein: ASSLGRTGDVGNTIY
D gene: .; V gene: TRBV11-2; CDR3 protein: ASSLGAYNEQF
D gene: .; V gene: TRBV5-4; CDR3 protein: ASSLDRIKGTQY
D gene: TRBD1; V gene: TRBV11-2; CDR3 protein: ASSRSVQGGMTEAF
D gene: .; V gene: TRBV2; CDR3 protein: ASSETSPIDEQY
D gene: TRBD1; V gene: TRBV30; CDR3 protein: ASTGLDTEAF
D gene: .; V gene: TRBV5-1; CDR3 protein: ASSKTGTGNTEAF
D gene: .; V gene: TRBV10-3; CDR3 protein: AIRDEGDEAF
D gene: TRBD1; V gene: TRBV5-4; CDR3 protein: ASSVGQGGMNTEAF
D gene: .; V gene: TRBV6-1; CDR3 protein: ASSSMNTEAF
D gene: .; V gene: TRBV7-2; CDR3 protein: ASSLTGPGTGELF
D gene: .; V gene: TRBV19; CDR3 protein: ASRLGRQGSMNTEAF
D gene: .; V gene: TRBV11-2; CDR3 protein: ASSSQGRVRNTIY
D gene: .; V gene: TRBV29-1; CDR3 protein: SVGGTWGSNYGYT
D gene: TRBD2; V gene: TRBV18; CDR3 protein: ASSPRRTSVSGELF
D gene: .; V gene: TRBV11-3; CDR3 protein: ASSLDRGVESHEQF
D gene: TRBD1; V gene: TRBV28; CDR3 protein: ASSLPGTGVFSNQPQH
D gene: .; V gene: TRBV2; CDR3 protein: ASSADSTGELF
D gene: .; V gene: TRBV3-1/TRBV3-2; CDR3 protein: ASTGMNTEAF
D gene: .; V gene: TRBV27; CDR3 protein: ASSLPRTRQAHEQY
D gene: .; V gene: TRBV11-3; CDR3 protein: ASSLEGGQEIRTDTQY
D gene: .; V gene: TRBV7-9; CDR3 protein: ASSPTAHRENEQF
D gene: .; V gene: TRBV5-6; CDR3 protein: ASLPGPDSYNEQF
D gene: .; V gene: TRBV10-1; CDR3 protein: ASSDTTRGNTGELF
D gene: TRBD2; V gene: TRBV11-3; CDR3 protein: ASSLETSGFSSYNEQF
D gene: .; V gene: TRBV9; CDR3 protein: ASSVGAGQNSNYGYT
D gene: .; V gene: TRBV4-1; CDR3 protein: ASSQVDMGWVNQPQH
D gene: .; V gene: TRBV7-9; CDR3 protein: ASGVNTQY
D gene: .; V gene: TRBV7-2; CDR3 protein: ASSLVPTADTQY
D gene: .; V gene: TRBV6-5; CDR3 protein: ASSRGTRETQY
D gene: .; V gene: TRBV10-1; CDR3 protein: ASRPSASPGETQY
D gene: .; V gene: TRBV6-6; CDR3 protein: ASSFSDSQPQH
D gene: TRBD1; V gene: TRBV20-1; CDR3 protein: SASGGTGRYEQY
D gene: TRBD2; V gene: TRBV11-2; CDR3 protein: ASSLYLLAVYNEQF
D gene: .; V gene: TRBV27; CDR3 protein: ASSLSELGWDGSYEQY
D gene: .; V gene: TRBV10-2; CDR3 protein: ASSEGGAQSSYEQY
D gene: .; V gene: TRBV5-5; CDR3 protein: ASSLAGTLSNQPQH
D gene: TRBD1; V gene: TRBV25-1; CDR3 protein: ASSAGHKQGESYEQY
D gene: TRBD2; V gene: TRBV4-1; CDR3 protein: ASSQSPSGSHEQF
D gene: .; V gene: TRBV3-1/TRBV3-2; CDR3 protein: ASQDYNEQY
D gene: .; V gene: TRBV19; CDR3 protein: ASRSGSESYEQY
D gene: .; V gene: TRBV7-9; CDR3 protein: ASSLGWVDRRETQY
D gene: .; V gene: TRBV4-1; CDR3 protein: ASSQDSAVEAF
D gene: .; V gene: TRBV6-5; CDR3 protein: ASSTGGGNQPQH
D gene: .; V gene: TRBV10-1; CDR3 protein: ASSEAGSWKTQY
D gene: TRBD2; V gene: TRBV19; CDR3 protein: ASSIVHSGGYNEQF
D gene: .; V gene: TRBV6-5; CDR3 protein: ASSYSNRQRNYGYT
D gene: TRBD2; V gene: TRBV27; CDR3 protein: ASSLRATSGRTNTGELF
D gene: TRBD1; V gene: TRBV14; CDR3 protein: ASSLRQGSTGELF